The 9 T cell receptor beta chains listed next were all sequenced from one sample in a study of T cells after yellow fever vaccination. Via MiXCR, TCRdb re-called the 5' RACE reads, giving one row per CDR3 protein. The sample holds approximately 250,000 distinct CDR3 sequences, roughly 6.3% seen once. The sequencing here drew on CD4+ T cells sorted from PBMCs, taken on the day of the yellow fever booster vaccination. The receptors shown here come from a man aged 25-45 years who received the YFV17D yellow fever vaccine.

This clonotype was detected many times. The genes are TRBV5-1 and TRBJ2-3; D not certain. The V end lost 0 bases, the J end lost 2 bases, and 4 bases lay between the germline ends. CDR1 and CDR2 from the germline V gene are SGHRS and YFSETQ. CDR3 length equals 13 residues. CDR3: CASSLENTDTQYF. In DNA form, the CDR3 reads TGCGCCAGCAGCTTGGAGAACACAGATACGCAGTATTTT.

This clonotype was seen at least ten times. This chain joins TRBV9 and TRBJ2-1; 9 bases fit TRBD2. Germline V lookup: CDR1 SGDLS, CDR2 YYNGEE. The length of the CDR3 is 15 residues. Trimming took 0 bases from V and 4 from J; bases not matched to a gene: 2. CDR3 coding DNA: TGTGCCAGCAGCGTAGATCTAGCGGGGTACAATGAGCAGTTCTTC. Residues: CASSVDLAGYNEQFF. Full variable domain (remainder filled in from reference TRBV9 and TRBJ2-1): DSGVTQTPKHLITATGQRVTLRCSPRSGDLSVYWYQQSLDQGLQFLIQYYNGEERAKGNILERFSAQQFPDLHSELNLSSLELGDSALYFCASSVDLAGYNEQFFGPGTRLTVL.

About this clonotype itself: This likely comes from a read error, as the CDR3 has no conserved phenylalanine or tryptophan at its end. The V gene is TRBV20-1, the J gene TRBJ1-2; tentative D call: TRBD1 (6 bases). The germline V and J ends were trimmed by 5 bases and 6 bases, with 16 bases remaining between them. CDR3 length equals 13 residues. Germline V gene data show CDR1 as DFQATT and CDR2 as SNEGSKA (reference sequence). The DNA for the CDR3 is TGCAGTGCTGAGGGGGGGGAAGGGGATGGCTACACCTGC. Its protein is CSAEGGEGDGYTC.

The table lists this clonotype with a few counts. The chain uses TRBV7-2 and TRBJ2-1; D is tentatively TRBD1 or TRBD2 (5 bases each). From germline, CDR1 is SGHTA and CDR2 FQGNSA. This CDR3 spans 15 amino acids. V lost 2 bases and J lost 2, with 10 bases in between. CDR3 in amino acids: CASSLTGPTYNEQFF. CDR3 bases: TGTGCCAGCAGCTTAACGGGGCCCACCTACAATGAGCAGTTCTTC.

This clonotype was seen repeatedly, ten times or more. Here the CDR3 DNA reads TGTGCCAGCAGCCTAGGACAGGTTGTCTCCTACGAGCAGTACTTC. Protein: CASSLGQVVSYEQYF. V gene TRBV7-9 combines with J gene TRBJ2-7; 7 positions match TRBD1. Trimming cost V 5 bases and J 0 bases; bases outside gene matches: 7. Germline CDR1 reads SEHNR; CDR2 reads FQNEAQ (reference sequence). This CDR3 comprises 15 residues.

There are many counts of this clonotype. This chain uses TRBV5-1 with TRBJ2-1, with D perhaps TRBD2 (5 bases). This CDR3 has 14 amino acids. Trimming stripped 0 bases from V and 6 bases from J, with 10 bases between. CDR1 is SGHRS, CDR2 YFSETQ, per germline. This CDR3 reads CASSLGGAGNEQFF. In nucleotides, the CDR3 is TGCGCCAGCAGCTTGGGGGGTGCGGGCAATGAGCAGTTCTTC.

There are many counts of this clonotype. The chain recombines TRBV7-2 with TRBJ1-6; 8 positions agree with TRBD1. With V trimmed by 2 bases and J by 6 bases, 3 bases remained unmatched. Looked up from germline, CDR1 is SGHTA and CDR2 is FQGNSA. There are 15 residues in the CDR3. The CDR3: CASSLLGQGNSPLHF. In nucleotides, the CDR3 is TGTGCCAGCAGCTTACTCGGACAGGGTAATTCACCCCTCCACTTT. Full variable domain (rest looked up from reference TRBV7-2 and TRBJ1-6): GAGVSQSPSNKVTEKGKDVELRCDPISGHTALYWYRQSLGQGLEFLIYFQGNSAPDKSGLPSDRFSAERTGGSVSTLTIQRTQQEDSAVYLCASSLLGQGNSPLHFGNGTRLTVT.

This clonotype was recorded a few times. This CDR3 is CSALRGGLAGEYSYEQYF. DNA for the CDR3: TGCAGTGCCCTCCGGGGGGGACTAGCGGGAGAGTATAGCTACGAGCAGTACTTC. This rearrangement joins TRBV20-1 to TRBJ2-7, with 14 bases lining up with TRBD2. V was pared by 6 bases and J by 3 bases, with 16 bases of the junction left unmatched. Germline values: CDR1 DFQATT, CDR2 SNEGSKA (reference sequence). The CDR3 is 18 residues long.

In DNA form, the CDR3 reads TGCGCCAGCAGCAAGGGACAGGGGTTCGACGAGCAGTACTTC. Its protein product is CASSKGQGFDEQYF. This chain links TRBV5-1 with TRBJ2-7, with 10 bases that match TRBD1. The CDR3 is made up of 14 amino acids. V shed 4 bases and J 5 bases; nucleotides not matched to a gene: 6. Per the germline V gene, CDR1 is SGHRS and CDR2 is YFSETQ.